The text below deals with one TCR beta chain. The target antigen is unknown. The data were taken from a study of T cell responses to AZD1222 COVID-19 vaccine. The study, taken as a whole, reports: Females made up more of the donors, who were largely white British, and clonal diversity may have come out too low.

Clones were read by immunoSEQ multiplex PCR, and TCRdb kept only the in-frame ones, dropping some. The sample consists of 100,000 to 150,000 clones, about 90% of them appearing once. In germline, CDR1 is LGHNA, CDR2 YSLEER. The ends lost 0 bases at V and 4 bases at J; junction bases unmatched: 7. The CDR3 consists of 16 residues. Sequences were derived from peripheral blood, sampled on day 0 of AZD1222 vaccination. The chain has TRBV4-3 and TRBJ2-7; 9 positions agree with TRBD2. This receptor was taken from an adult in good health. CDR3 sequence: CASSQDFSGRWYEQYF. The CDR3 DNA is TGCGCCAGCAGCCAAGACTTCAGCGGGAGGTGGTACGAGCAGTACTTC.